This T cell receptor beta chain was profiled in a study of vaccination effects on CD4 cells after COVID-19. The study, taken as a whole, reports: Vaccine-induced new clones formed most post-vaccine spike-reactive clones in convalescents.

Repertoires were generated with immunoSEQ multiplex PCR, while TCRdb's copy carries only in-frame clones and drops some. The sample lists under 25,000 clones, just under 75% occurring once. Notes on this clone: Its antigen is still unknown.

Germline V CDR1 and CDR2: SGHAT, FQNNGV. V gave up 1 base and J gave up 3 bases; unmatched junction bases: 6. This CDR3 has 15 residues. Before any sequencing was done, the ViraFEST assay used viral peptide pools to expand antigen-specific CD4+ T cells. Subsequent to a culture period of about ten days, CD4+ T cells were isolated. Convalescent patients had PCR-confirmed SARS-CoV-2 infection between March and December 2020. V gene TRBV11-2 combines with J gene TRBJ2-7; 7 positions match TRBD1. The receptor's source is a human donor who had a prior SARS-CoV-2 infection. Specimen: CD4+ T cells from PBMCs cultured with a peptide pool, collected before COVID-19 vaccination. The CDR3 DNA sequence: TGTGCCAGCAGCTTAGCCTGGGACAGAAACTACGAGCAGTACTTC. Amino acid sequence: CASSLAWDRNYEQYF.